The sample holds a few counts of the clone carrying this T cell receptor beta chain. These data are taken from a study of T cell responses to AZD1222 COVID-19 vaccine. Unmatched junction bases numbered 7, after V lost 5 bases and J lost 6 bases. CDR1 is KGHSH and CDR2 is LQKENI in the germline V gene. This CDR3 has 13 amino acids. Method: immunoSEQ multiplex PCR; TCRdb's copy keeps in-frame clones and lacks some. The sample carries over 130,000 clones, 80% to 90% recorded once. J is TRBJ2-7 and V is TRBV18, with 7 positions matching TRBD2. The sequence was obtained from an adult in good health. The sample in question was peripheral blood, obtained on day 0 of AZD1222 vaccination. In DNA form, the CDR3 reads TGTGCCAGCTCAGGCACCGGGGGGACCGAGCAGTACTTC. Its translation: CASSGTGGTEQYF.